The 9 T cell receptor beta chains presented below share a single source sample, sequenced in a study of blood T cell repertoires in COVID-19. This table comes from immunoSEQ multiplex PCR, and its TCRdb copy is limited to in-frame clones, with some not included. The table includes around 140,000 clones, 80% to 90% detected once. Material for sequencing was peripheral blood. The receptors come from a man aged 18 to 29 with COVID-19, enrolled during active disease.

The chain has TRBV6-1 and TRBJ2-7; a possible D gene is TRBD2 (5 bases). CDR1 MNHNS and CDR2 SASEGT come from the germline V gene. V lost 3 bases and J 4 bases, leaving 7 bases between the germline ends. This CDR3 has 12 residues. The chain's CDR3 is CASSDQRYEQYF. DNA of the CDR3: TGTGCCAGCAGTGACCAGCGGTACGAGCAGTACTTC.

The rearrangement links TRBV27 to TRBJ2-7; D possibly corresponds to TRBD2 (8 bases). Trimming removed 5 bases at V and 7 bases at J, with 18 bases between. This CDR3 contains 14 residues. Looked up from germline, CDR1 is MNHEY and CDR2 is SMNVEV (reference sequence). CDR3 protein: CASSPNRGGGEQYF. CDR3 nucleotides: TGTGCCAGCAGTCCGAACAGGGGCGGGGGGGAGCAGTACTTC.

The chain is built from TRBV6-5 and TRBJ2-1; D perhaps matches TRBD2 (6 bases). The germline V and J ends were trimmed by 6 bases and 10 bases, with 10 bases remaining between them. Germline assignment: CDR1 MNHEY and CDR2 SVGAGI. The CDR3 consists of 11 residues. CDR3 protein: CASRSGLEQFF. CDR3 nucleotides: TGTGCCAGCAGATCCGGACTAGAGCAGTTCTTC.

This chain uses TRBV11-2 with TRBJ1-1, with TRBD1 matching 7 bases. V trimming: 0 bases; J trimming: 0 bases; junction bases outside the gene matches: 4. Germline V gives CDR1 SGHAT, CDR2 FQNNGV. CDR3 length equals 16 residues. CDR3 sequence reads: CASSLEGQVMNTEAFF. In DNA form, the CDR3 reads TGTGCCAGCAGCTTAGAAGGACAGGTGATGAACACTGAAGCTTTCTTT.

CDR3 nucleotide sequence: TGTGCCAGCAGCCCAGTAGCGGGAGCAGAGTACAATGAGCAGTTCTTC. It is translated as CASSPVAGAEYNEQFF. The rearrangement joins TRBV7-9 to TRBJ2-1, with 9 bases matching TRBD2. V dropped 5 bases and J dropped 4; count of bases not matched to a gene: 9. This CDR3 has 16 amino acids. Germline CDR1 reads SEHNR; CDR2 reads FQNEAQ (reference sequence). The variable domain in full, with the rest retrieved from reference TRBV7-9 and TRBJ2-1, is DTGVSQNPRHKITKRGQNVTFRCDPISEHNRLYWYRQTLGQGPEFLTYFQNEAQLEKSRLLSDRFSAERPKGSFSTLEIQRTEQGDSAMYLCASSPVAGAEYNEQFFGPGTRLTVL.

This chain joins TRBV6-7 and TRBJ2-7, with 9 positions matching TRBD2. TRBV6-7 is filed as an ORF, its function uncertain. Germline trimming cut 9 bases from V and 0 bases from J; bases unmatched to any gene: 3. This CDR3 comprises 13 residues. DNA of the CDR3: TGTGCCAGGAAGCGGGAGGTCTCCTACGAGCAGTACTTC. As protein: CARKREVSYEQYF.

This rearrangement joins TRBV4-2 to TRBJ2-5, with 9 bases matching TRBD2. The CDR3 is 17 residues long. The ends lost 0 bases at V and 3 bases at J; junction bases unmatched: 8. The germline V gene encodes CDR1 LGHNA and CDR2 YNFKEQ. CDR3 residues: CASSQDRASGIKETQYF. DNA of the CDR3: TGTGCCAGCAGCCAAGATCGGGCTAGCGGGATAAAAGAGACCCAGTACTTC.

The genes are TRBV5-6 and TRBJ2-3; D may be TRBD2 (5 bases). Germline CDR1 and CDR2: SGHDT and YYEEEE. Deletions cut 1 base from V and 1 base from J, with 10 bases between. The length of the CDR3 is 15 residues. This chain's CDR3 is CASSLTSGGTDTQYF. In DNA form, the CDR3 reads TGTGCCAGCAGCTTGACCTCCGGGGGCACAGATACGCAGTATTTT. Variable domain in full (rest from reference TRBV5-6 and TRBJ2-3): DAGVTQSPTHLIKTRGQQVTLRCSPKSGHDTVSWYQQALGQGPQFIFQYYEEEERQRGNFPDRFSGHQFPNYSSELNVNALLLGDSALYLCASSLTSGGTDTQYFGPGTRLTVL.

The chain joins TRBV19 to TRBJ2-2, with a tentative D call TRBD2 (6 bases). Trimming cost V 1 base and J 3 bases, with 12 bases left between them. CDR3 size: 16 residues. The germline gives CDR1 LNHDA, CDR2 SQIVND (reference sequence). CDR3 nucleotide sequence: TGTGCCAGTAGTATAGTTGGAGGGGCGGACACCGGGGAGCTGTTTTTT. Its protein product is CASSIVGGADTGELFF.